The 5 T cell receptor beta chains below come from one sample, sequenced in a study of blood T cell repertoires in COVID-19. Data came from immunoSEQ multiplex PCR; TCRdb stores just in-frame clones and leaves some out. Found here are a few hundred thousand clones, roughly four fifths of them singletons; the top ten hold around 5%. The sample was PBMCs or T cells enriched from blood (not recorded which). These receptors were collected from a woman aged 45-65 years who had recovered from COVID-19.

The chain carries TRBV4-3 and TRBJ2-1; the D is unclear. In germline, CDR1 is LGHNA, CDR2 YSLEER. The CDR3 covers 15 residues. The V end lost 0 bases, the J end lost 3 bases, and 9 bases lay between the germline ends. The CDR3 loop reads CASSQERDFYNEQFF. CDR3 nucleotides: TGCGCCAGCAGCCAAGAGCGAGACTTCTACAATGAGCAGTTCTTC.

The chain joins TRBV7-2 to TRBJ1-6; 8 nucleotides agree with TRBD1. V lost 6 bases, J lost 5 bases, and 3 bases stayed unmatched. CDR3 length: 14 amino acids. Germline values: CDR1 SGHTA, CDR2 FQGNSA. DNA of the CDR3: TGTGCCAGCAGAGCGGGACAGGATAATTCACCCCTCCACTTT. This encodes CASRAGQDNSPLHF.

This sequence joins TRBV3-1 (or the pseudogene TRBV3-2) and TRBJ1-6; 7 nucleotides match TRBD1. Germline V CDR1 and CDR2: LGHDT, YNNKEL (reference sequence). J was trimmed by 9 bases and V by 1 base; bases with no gene match: 3. There are 14 residues in the CDR3. The CDR3 DNA follows: TGTGCCAGCAGCCAAGGACAGGGAGGTTCACCCCTCCACTTT. This sequence encodes CASSQGQGGSPLHF.

This sequence joins TRBV29-1 and TRBJ2-2, with D possibly matching TRBD1 (6 bases). Germline V gene lookup returns CDR1 SQVTM and CDR2 ANQGSEA. V lost 5 bases, J lost 5 bases, and 15 bases lay in between. This CDR3 has 14 amino acids. CDR3 DNA sequence: TGCAGCGTTCCAGGGCAGGGGATTACCGGGGAGCTGTTTTTT. Translated: CSVPGQGITGELFF.

The CDR3 DNA is TGTGCCAGCAGTTCGTGGACAGGGGTCTTGGGGCAGTACTTC. Encoded protein: CASSSWTGVLGQYF. This sequence joins TRBV27 and TRBJ2-7; 9 nucleotides align to TRBD1. In germline, CDR1 is MNHEY, CDR2 SMNVEV (reference sequence). The junction had 10 bases not matched to a gene; V was cut back by 4 bases and J by 9 bases. This CDR3 contains 14 residues.